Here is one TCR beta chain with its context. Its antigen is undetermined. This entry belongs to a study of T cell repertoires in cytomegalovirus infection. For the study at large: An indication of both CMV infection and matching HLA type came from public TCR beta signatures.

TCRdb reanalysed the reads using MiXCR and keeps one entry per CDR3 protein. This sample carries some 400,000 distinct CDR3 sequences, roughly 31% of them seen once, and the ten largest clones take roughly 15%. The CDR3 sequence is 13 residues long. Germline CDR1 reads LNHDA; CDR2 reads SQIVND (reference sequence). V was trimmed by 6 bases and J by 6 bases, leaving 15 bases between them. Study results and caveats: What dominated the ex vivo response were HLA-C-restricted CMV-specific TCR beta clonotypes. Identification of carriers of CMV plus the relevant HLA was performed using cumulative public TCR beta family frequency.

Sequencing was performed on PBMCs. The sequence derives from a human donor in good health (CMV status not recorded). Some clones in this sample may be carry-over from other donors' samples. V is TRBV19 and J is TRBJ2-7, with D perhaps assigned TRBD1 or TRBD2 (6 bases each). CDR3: CASSPGKGGEQYF. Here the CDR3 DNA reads TGTGCCAGTAGCCCTGGGAAGGGGGGCGAGCAGTACTTC.